Presented here are 30 T cell receptor beta chains from one specimen sequenced in a study of CD8+CD57+ T cells in acquired aplastic anemia. Profiling that covered TCR beta VDJ and CDR3 relied on genomic DNA as its template. From the reads, TCRdb called clonotypes with MiXCR, one entry per CDR3 protein. The sample has about 70,000 distinct CDR3 sequences, 54% seen once. The specimen sequenced was sorted CD4+, CD8+, or CD8+CD57+ T cells (not recorded which) from PBMCs. The source is a human donor in good health, serving as a control.

This clonotype was detected a few times. The chain links TRBV12-3 or TRBV12-4 to TRBJ1-1; possibly TRBD1 for D (5 bases). This CDR3 is built from 14 residues. V was clipped by 5 bases and J by 1 base, with 11 bases between them. The CDR3 reads CASSTPTGNTEAFF. CDR3 bases: TGTGCCAGCAGTACGCCTACAGGGAACACTGAAGCTTTCTTT.

This clonotype qualifies as medium-sized (0.01 to 0.1%). The chain employs TRBV10-3 and TRBJ2-5; no clear D. V was shortened by 5 bases and J by 2 bases, with 9 bases between the two germline ends. Germline CDR1 is ENHRY and CDR2 is SYGVKD. The CDR3 is 13 amino acids. The CDR3 DNA follows: TGTGCCATCAGTCCAGGAATTCAAGAGACCCAGTACTTC. Amino acid sequence: CAISPGIQETQYF.

This clonotype was seen repeatedly, ten times or more. The rearrangement uses TRBV7-9 and TRBJ1-1, with D unclear. The CDR3 totals 14 residues. The germline V and J ends were trimmed by 3 bases and 1 base, with 9 bases remaining between them. Germline V gives CDR1 SEHNR, CDR2 FQNEAQ (reference sequence). The CDR3 DNA is TGTGCCAGCAGCTTGACCCCGAGGAACACTGAAGCTTTCTTT. This translates into CASSLTPRNTEAFF.

The V and J genes are TRBV7-2 and TRBJ1-1; D not resolved. Trimming removed 1 base at V and 1 base at J, with 4 bases between. The length of the CDR3 is 13 residues. The germline V gene has CDR1 SGHTA and CDR2 FQGNSA. The CDR3 sequence is CASSLVQNTEAFF. The CDR3 DNA reads TGTGCCAGCAGCTTAGTGCAGAACACTGAAGCTTTCTTT.

In this sample, this clonotype turned up many times. The chain combines TRBV7-9 with TRBJ1-2, with D perhaps TRBD1 (5 bases). Germline-derived CDR1 and CDR2 are SEHNR and FQNEAQ (reference sequence). V gave up 5 bases and J gave up 4 bases, with 14 bases separating them. The CDR3 has 14 residues. The CDR3 bases are TGTGCCAGCAGCCCCGGGGGATTGCTCTATGGCTACACCTTC. Its translation is CASSPGGLLYGYTF.

J is TRBJ2-7 and V is TRBV6-1, with 11 bases identical to TRBD1. This CDR3 is 16 amino acids long. From germline, CDR1 is MNHNS and CDR2 SASEGT. J gave up 0 bases and V 8 bases, and 9 bases lay outside the gene matches. The CDR3 sequence: CASEGTGGRNSYEQYF. CDR3 DNA sequence: TGTGCCAGCGAAGGGACAGGGGGAAGAAACTCCTACGAGCAGTACTTC.

The chain links TRBV27 to TRBJ1-2; the match to TRBD1 covers 7 bases. The ends lost 0 bases at V and 9 bases at J; junction bases unmatched: 16. The CDR3 runs to 17 residues. Germline V gene sequence: CDR1 MNHEY, CDR2 SMNVEV (reference sequence). The CDR3 bases are TGTGCCAGCAGTTTATCATATCGACAGGGTTTGGCTAGTAGCTACACCTTC. Its translation: CASSLSYRQGLASSYTF.

The chain uses TRBV2 and TRBJ2-5; a weak D match, TRBD1 (5 bases). Trimming stripped 3 bases from V and 4 bases from J, with 12 bases between. Germline lookup yields CDR1 SNHLY and CDR2 FYNNEI. The CDR3 covers 14 residues. The CDR3 reads CASSDPGLIETQYF. The CDR3 DNA is TGTGCCAGCAGTGATCCAGGGTTAATAGAGACCCAGTACTTC.

V is TRBV24-1 and J is TRBJ1-2; tentatively, D is TRBD1 (6 bases). Germline CDR1 KGHDR, CDR2 SFDVKD. The CDR3 sequence is 13 residues long. Trimming pared 4 bases from V and 4 bases from J, leaving 9 bases between. The CDR3 DNA sequence: TGTGCCACCAGTGAGGGACACTTCTATGGCTACACCTTC. This encodes CATSEGHFYGYTF.

This rearrangement joins TRBV15 to TRBJ2-7; D unresolved. Germline CDR1 and CDR2: LNHNV and YYDKDF (reference sequence). The V gene lost 3 bases and the J gene lost 3 bases, with 6 bases spanning the gap. There are 12 residues in the CDR3. The DNA for the CDR3 is TGTGCCACCAGCAGGCAAGGCTACGAGCAGTACTTC. Amino acids: CATSRQGYEQYF.

In its sample, this clonotype was seen many times. A much larger clone lies one base from this, so it may be a read error. The rearrangement uses TRBV9 and TRBJ2-7; the D gene is possibly TRBD2 (7 bases). Trimming shortened V by 2 bases and J by 6 bases, and 15 bases separated the two germline ends. CDR3 length equals 14 residues. Germline V lookup: CDR1 SGDLS, CDR2 YYNGEE. CDR3 in DNA: TGTGCCAGCAGCGTTGGCGGGGGCCCCTGCGAGCAGTACTTC. Translation gives CASSVGGGPCEQYF. Combining the CDR3 with reference TRBV9 and TRBJ2-7 gives the whole variable domain DSGVTQTPKHLITATGQRVTLRCSPRSGDLSVYWYQQSLDQGLQFLIQYYNGEERAKGNILERFSAQQFPDLHSELNLSSLELGDSALYFCASSVGGGPCEQYFGPGTRLTVT.

This clonotype was recorded only once. J is TRBJ1-5 and V is TRBV19; unclear D gene. Germline loops: CDR1 LNHDA, CDR2 SQIVND (reference sequence). The CDR3 extends over 15 amino acids. Trimming stripped 5 bases from V and 1 base from J, with 12 bases between. The CDR3 loop is CASSAGRQSNQPQHF. The CDR3 DNA reads as TGTGCCAGTAGTGCCGGCCGGCAGAGCAATCAGCCCCAGCATTTT.

In its sample, this clonotype is medium-sized. The rearrangement links TRBV19 to TRBJ1-3; D gene ambiguous. Germline V gives CDR1 LNHDA, CDR2 SQIVND (reference sequence). The CDR3 contains 13 residues. The germline V and J ends were trimmed by 6 bases and 2 bases, with 8 bases remaining between them. The CDR3 loop is CASSPLAGNTIYF. DNA of the CDR3: TGTGCCAGTAGCCCTTTGGCTGGAAACACCATATATTTT.

The V gene is TRBV2, the J gene TRBJ1-3, with D maybe TRBD1 (5 bases). This CDR3 region has 14 residues. From germline, CDR1 is SNHLY and CDR2 FYNNEI. V was clipped by 6 bases and J by 5 bases, with 14 bases between them. CDR3 residues: CASSFLGGRNTIYF. CDR3 DNA: TGTGCCAGCAGCTTCTTGGGGGGTAGAAACACCATATATTTT. Looking up the rest from reference TRBV2 and TRBJ1-3 gives the full variable domain: EPEVTQTPSHQVTQMGQEVILRCVPISNHLYFYWYRQILGQKVEFLVSFYNNEISEKSEIFDDQFSVERPDGSNFTLKIRSTKLEDSAMYFCASSFLGGRNTIYFGEGSWLTVV.

This clonotype has ten or more counts. This could be a read error, since a much larger clone is one nucleotide away. The chain joins TRBV7-9 to TRBJ2-1; no reliable D call. The germline gives CDR1 SEHNR, CDR2 FQNEAQ (reference sequence). Between the trimmed V and J ends, which lost 3 bases and 8 bases, there was a span of 8 bases. The CDR3 is 12 residues long. DNA for the CDR3: TGTGCCAGCAGCTTCAGACCGGATGAGCAGTTCTTC. Translating it yields CASSFRPDEQFF.

This clonotype was detected once. The J gene is TRBJ1-2, the V gene TRBV2, with 9 bases matching TRBD1. After removal of 7 bases from V and 4 bases from J, the junction contained 16 bases not matched to a gene. Germline CDR1 and CDR2: SNHLY and FYNNEI. The CDR3 has 17 amino acids. CDR3 sequence: CASNTIATGGLGYGYTF. DNA of the CDR3: TGTGCCAGCAATACTATCGCCACAGGGGGCCTCGGCTATGGCTACACCTTC.

This clonotype was observed a few times. This sequence joins TRBV6-1 and TRBJ2-7; possibly TRBD1 for D (5 bases). The germline V and J ends were trimmed by 2 bases and 2 bases, with 10 bases remaining between them. The CDR3 totals 14 residues. Germline V gene sequence: CDR1 MNHNS, CDR2 SASEGT. The CDR3 loop is CASSEQGQAYEQYF. The CDR3 nucleotides read TGTGCCAGCAGTGAACAGGGTCAAGCCTACGAGCAGTACTTC.

The rearrangement links TRBV7-9 to TRBJ2-7; 7 nucleotides agree with TRBD1. Trimming removed 5 bases from V and 3 bases from J; junction bases left unmatched: 7. This CDR3 has 14 amino acids. In germline, CDR1 is SEHNR, CDR2 FQNEAQ (reference sequence). The CDR3 is CASSRDRSYYEQYF. The CDR3 DNA sequence: TGTGCCAGCAGCCGGGACAGATCCTACTACGAGCAGTACTTC. Filled out from reference TRBV7-9 and TRBJ2-7, the complete variable domain reads DTGVSQNPRHKITKRGQNVTFRCDPISEHNRLYWYRQTLGQGPEFLTYFQNEAQLEKSRLLSDRFSAERPKGSFSTLEIQRTEQGDSAMYLCASSRDRSYYEQYFGPGTRLTVT.

At least ten counts were recorded for this clonotype. The V gene is TRBV6-6, the J gene TRBJ1-3, with D unresolved. Per germline, CDR1 MNHNY and CDR2 SVGAGI (reference sequence). CDR3 length: 15 residues. The V end lost 2 bases, the J end lost 1 base, and 9 bases lay between the germline ends. The CDR3 loop reads CASSYATGSGNTIYF. Here the CDR3 DNA reads TGTGCCAGCAGTTACGCGACGGGTTCTGGAAACACCATATATTTT.

The chain employs TRBV6-4 and TRBJ2-2; D is perhaps TRBD2 (5 bases). Trimming stripped 3 bases from V and 7 bases from J, with 9 bases between. Germline V lookup: CDR1 MRHNA, CDR2 SNTAGT. CDR3 length equals 13 residues. CDR3 region: CASSEREDGELFF. CDR3 nucleotide sequence: TGTGCCAGCAGTGAGAGGGAAGACGGGGAGCTGTTTTTT.

This clonotype was recorded at least ten times. The chain recombines TRBV3-1 with TRBJ2-1; D call uncertain. The germline V gene encodes CDR1 LGHDT and CDR2 YNNKEL (reference sequence). The V end was cut by 4 bases, the J end by 0 bases, with 10 bases between. CDR3 length: 15 residues. The CDR3 coding sequence is TGTGCCAGCAGCCCTTTCGATAGCTCCTACAATGAGCAGTTCTTC. Amino acid sequence: CASSPFDSSYNEQFF.

This clonotype was counted at least ten times. V and J are TRBV7-9 and TRBJ2-3; D may be TRBD1 or TRBD2 (5 bases each). Germline V gives CDR1 SEHNR, CDR2 FQNEAQ (reference sequence). Trimming removed 5 bases at V and 12 bases at J, with 15 bases between. This CDR3 region has 12 residues. As DNA, the CDR3 is TGTGCCAGCAGCCCTATACGGGGCCGTCAGTATTTT. Protein sequence: CASSPIRGRQYF. Full variable domain (outside the CDR3, taken from reference TRBV7-9 and TRBJ2-3): DTGVSQNPRHKITKRGQNVTFRCDPISEHNRLYWYRQTLGQGPEFLTYFQNEAQLEKSRLLSDRFSAERPKGSFSTLEIQRTEQGDSAMYLCASSPIRGRQYFGPGTRLTVL.

This clonotype has a count of ten or more. The chain couples TRBV6-1 to TRBJ1-4, with unresolved D. There are 13 residues in the CDR3. The germline V and J ends were trimmed by 1 base and 4 bases, with 4 bases remaining between them. From germline, CDR1 is MNHNS and CDR2 SASEGT. This CDR3 reads CASSEVRNEKLFF. CDR3 DNA: TGTGCCAGCAGTGAAGTGCGTAATGAAAAACTGTTTTTT.

This chain joins TRBV29-1 and TRBJ2-1; 9 nucleotides align to TRBD1. Germline V CDR1 and CDR2: SQVTM, ANQGSEA. The CDR3 contains 15 residues. V lost 4 bases and J lost 5; bases outside the gene matches: 9. The CDR3 loop reads CSVARAGTGNNEQFF. The DNA of the CDR3 is TGCAGCGTTGCGCGTGCCGGGACAGGGAACAATGAGCAGTTCTTC.

This chain connects TRBV29-1 to TRBJ1-2; TRBD1 might be the D (6 bases). Per germline, CDR1 SQVTM and CDR2 ANQGSEA. The CDR3 runs to 13 residues. V was pared by 5 bases and J by 8 bases, with 18 bases between. The CDR3 here is CSVIATGTYGYTF. The CDR3, as DNA: TGCAGCGTTATAGCGACAGGAACCTACGGCTACACCTTC.

This clonotype was seen more than once but under ten times. This rearrangement joins TRBV10-2 to TRBJ2-1; TRBD1 or TRBD2 may be the D gene (6 bases each). The germline V and J ends were trimmed by 8 bases and 9 bases, with 17 bases remaining between them. Germline loops: CDR1 WSHSY, CDR2 SAAADI. The CDR3 runs to 13 residues. CDR3 in DNA: TGCGCCAGCGGTTCGGGGGCGGGTGGTGAGCAGTTCTTC. Translated: CASGSGAGGEQFF.

This clonotype came up many times. The chain joins TRBV6-1 to TRBJ2-7; D is uncertain. CDR1 is MNHNS and CDR2 is SASEGT in the germline V gene. This CDR3 contains 15 residues. V lost 10 bases and J lost 0, with 19 bases in between. The CDR3 protein is CATFQTQFSSYEQYF. The DNA for the CDR3 is TGTGCCACCTTCCAAACACAATTTAGCTCCTACGAGCAGTACTTC.

This clonotype was recorded many times. The chain recombines TRBV5-1 with TRBJ2-7, with a possible D match to TRBD1 (6 bases). Between the trimmed V and J ends, which lost 4 bases and 7 bases, there was a span of 21 bases. Germline V gene data show CDR1 as SGHRS and CDR2 as YFSETQ. The CDR3 loop spans 15 amino acids. CDR3 sequence reads: CASSPIMTGVDEQYF. CDR3 sequence (DNA): TGCGCCAGCAGCCCCATAATGACAGGCGTAGATGAGCAGTACTTC.

J is TRBJ1-2 and V is TRBV20-1; D gene uncertain. The V end was cut by 3 bases, the J end by 2 bases, with 10 bases between. Germline CDR1 reads DFQATT; CDR2 reads SNEGSKA (reference sequence). The CDR3 length is 13 residues. The CDR3 protein is CSASRWRNYGYTF. CDR3 DNA: TGCAGTGCTAGCAGGTGGCGGAACTATGGCTACACCTTC.

Regarding this clonotype: The germline gene is not matched at one end of the junction; a read error may be the cause. The chain uses TRBV10-1 and TRBJ1-1; 10 bases line up with TRBD1. The V gene's germline CDR1 is WNHNN and CDR2 SYGVQD (reference sequence). The CDR3 length is 13 residues. DNA for the CDR3: TGTCCGGTGGCGACAGGGGGCGAGTCTGAAGCTTTCTTT. Translation gives CPVATGGESEAFF.